This T cell receptor beta chain originates from a study of blood T cell repertoires in COVID-19. For the study at large: Italy, Spain and the United States were the sources of the convalescent and acute COVID-19 samples.

Trimming removed 0 bases at V and 5 bases at J, with 12 bases between. Germline CDR1 reads SGHRS; CDR2 reads YFSETQ. This CDR3 is 16 amino acids long. In the source study's methods: Amplifying reference gene primers gave estimates of nucleated cell counts. Method: immunoSEQ multiplex PCR; TCRdb's copy keeps in-frame clones and lacks some. That table is the source of V, J and clone size, and D and trimming were worked out from the DNA. The sample yields more than 11,000 clones, around four fifths seen once. The TCR comes from a man aged 35-49 years with active or convalescent COVID-19. The source material was peripheral blood. The chain is built from TRBV5-1 and TRBJ1-6; TRBD1 might be the D (5 bases). CDR3: CASSLGWGLDNSPLHF. CDR3 sequence (DNA): TGCGCCAGCAGCTTGGGCTGGGGACTGGATAATTCACCCCTCCACTTT.